A single sample gave rise to the 2 T cell receptor beta chains below, sequenced in a study of cytomegalovirus exposure and HLA in healthy donors (dated by TCRdb to 2016 to 2017). The library was built by means of the immunoSEQ multiplex PCR assay. For the multiplex PCR, a mixture combining 60 forward primers for TCR Vbeta segments and 13 reverse primers for TCR Jbeta segments was used. TCRdb carries this immuneACCESS record with in-frame sequences only. Its versions omit some clonotypes, under half of them owing to an unresolved V gene in the studies checked, with the rest unexplained. In all, the sample holds under 130,000 clones, and about 59% of those were seen once. About 3.8% of the sample belongs to the ten largest clones. Specimen: PBMCs. Source of these receptors: a man aged 30 to 45 in good health and CMV-seropositive.

This sequence joins TRBV18 and TRBJ1-5; D call uncertain. The V gene lost 3 bases and the J gene lost 0 bases, with 6 bases spanning the gap. The CDR3 extends over 14 amino acids. Germline CDR1 KGHSH, CDR2 LQKENI. The CDR3 nucleotides read TGTGCCAGCTCACCGGAGGCTAGCAATCAGCCCCAGCATTTT. Translation gives CASSPEASNQPQHF.

This rearrangement joins TRBV18 to TRBJ2-7; weak D call: TRBD2 (5 bases). Germline CDR1 and CDR2: KGHSH and LQKENI. There are 12 residues in the CDR3. Trimming stripped 5 bases from V and 3 bases from J, with 8 bases between. DNA for the CDR3: TGTGCCAGCTCAGGCGAGGGCTACGAGCAGTACTTC. Its protein is CASSGEGYEQYF. Based on the CDR3 plus reference TRBV18 and TRBJ2-7, the full variable domain is NAGVMQNPRHLVRRRGQEARLRCSPMKGHSHVYWYRQLPEEGLKFMVYLQKENIIDESGMPKERFSAEFPKEGPSILRIQQVVRGDSAAYFCASSGEGYEQYFGPGTRLTVT.